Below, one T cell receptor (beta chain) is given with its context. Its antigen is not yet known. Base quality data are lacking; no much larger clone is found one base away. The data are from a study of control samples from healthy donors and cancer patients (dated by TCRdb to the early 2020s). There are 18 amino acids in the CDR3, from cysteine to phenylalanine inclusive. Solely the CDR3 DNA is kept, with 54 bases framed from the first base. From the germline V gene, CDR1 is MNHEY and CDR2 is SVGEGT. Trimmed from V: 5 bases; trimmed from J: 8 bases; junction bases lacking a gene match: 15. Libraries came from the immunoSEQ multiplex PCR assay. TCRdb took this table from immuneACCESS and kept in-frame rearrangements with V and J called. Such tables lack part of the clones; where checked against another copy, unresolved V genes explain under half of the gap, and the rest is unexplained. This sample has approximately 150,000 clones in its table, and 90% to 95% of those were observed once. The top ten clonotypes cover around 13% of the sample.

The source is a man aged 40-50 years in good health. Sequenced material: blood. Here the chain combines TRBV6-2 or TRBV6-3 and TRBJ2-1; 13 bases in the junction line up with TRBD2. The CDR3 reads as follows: CASSAGQARTSGSDEQFF. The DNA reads TGTGCCAGCAGTGCGGGACAGGCCAGGACTAGCGGGAGCGATGAGCAGTTCTTC.